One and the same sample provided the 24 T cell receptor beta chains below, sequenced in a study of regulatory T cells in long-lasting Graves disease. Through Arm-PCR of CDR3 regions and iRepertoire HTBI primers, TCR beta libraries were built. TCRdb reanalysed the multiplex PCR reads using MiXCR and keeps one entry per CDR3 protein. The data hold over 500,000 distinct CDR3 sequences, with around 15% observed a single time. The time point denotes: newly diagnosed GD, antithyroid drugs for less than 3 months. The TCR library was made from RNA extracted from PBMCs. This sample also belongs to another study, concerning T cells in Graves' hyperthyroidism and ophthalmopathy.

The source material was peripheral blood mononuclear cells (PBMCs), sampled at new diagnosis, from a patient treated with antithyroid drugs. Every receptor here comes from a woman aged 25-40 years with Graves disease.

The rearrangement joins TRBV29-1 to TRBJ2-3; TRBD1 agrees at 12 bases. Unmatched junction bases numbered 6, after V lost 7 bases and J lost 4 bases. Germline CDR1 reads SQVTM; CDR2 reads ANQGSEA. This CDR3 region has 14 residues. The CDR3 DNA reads TGCAGCGCCACCGGGACAGGGGGCGCAGATACGCAGTATTTT. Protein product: CSATGTGGADTQYF.

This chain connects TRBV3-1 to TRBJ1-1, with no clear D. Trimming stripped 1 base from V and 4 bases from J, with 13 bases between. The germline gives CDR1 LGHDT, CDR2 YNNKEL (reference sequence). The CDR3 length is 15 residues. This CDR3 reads CASSQAAAAGTEAFF. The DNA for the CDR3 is TGTGCCAGCAGCCAAGCGGCGGCCGCAGGCACTGAAGCTTTCTTT.

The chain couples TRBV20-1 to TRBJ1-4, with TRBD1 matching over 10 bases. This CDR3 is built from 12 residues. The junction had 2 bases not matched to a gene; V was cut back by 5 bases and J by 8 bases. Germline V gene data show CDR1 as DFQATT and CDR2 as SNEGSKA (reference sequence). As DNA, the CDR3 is TGCAGTGCTGGACAGGGGGACGAAAAACTGTTTTTT. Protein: CSAGQGDEKLFF.

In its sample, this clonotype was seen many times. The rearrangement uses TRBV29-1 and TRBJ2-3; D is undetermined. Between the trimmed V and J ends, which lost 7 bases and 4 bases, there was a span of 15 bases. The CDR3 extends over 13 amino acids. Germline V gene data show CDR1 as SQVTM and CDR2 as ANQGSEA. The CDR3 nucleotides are TGCAGCGCCGCTGGATCCGGCGCAGATACGCAGTATTTT. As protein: CSAAGSGADTQYF.

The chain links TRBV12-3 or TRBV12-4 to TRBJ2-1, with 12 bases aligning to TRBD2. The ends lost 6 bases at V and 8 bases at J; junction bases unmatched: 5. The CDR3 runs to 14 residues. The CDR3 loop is CASRASGRADEQFF. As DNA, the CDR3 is TGTGCCAGCAGAGCTAGCGGGAGGGCCGATGAGCAGTTCTTC.

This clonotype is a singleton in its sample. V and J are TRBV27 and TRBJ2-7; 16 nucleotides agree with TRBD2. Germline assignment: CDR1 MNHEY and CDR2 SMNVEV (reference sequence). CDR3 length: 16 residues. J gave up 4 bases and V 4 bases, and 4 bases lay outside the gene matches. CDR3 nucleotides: TGTGCCAGCAGTTCCTCGGGACTAGCGGGAGGGTACGAGCAGTACTTC. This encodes CASSSSGLAGGYEQYF.

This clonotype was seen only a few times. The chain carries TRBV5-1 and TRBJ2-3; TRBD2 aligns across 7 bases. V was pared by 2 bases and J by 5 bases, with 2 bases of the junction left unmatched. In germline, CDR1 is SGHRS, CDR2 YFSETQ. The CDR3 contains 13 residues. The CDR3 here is CASSFIAGDTQYF. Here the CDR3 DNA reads TGCGCCAGCAGCTTCATAGCGGGAGATACGCAGTATTTT.

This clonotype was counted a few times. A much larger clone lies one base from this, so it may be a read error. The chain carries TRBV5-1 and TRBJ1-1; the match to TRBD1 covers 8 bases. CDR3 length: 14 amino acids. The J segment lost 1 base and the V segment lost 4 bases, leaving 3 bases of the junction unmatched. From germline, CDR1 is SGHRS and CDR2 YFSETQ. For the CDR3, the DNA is TGCGCCAGCAGCGGGGGACAGGCGAACACTGAAGCTTTCTTT. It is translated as CASSGGQANTEAFF.

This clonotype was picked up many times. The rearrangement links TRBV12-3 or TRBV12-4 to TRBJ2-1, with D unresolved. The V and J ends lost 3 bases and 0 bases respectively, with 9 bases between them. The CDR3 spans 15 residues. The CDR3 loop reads CASSLRQASYNEQFF. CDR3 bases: TGTGCCAGCAGTTTGAGGCAGGCCTCCTACAATGAGCAGTTCTTC.

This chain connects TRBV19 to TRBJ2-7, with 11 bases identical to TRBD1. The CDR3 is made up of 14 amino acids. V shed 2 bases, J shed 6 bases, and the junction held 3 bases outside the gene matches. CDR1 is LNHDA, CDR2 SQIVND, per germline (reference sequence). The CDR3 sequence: CASSIPGTGGEQYF. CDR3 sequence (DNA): TGTGCCAGTAGTATACCCGGGACAGGGGGCGAGCAGTACTTC.

The CDR3 protein is CASSDRVESREGYTF. CDR3 bases: TGTGCCAGCAGTGACCGGGTCGAGTCGAGGGAGGGCTACACCTTC. The V gene is TRBV6-1, the J gene TRBJ1-2; D gene uncertain. The germline gives CDR1 MNHNS, CDR2 SASEGT. V lost 3 bases to trimming and J lost 8 bases, with 19 bases between them. CDR3 length equals 15 residues.

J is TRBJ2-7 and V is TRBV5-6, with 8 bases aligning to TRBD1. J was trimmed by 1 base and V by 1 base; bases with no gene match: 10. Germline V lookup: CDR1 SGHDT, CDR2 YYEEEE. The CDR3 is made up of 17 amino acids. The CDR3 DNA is TGTGCCAGCAGCTTGAGTCCCGGGACAGGCTTTTCCTACGAGCAGTACTTC. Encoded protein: CASSLSPGTGFSYEQYF.

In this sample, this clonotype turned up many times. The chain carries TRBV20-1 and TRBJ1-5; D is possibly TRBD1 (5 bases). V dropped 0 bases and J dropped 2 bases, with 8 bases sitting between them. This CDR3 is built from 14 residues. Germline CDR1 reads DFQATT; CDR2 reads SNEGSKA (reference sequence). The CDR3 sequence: CSARDSGGNQPQHF. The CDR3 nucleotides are TGCAGTGCTAGAGATTCGGGGGGCAATCAGCCCCAGCATTTT.

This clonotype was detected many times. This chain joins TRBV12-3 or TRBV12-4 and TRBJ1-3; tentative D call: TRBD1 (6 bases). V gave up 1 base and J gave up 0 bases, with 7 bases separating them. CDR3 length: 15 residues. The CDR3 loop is CASSLVGGSGNTIYF. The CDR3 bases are TGTGCCAGCAGTTTAGTAGGGGGCTCTGGAAACACCATATATTTT.

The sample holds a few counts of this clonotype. The CDR3 nucleotides are TGTGCCAGCAGCTTAGGCCCCGGGACGGGATACACCGGGGAGCTGTTTTTT. Protein product: CASSLGPGTGYTGELFF. The chain is built from TRBV7-9 and TRBJ2-2; D is perhaps TRBD1 or TRBD2 (5 bases each). This CDR3 is 17 amino acids long. Germline-derived CDR1 and CDR2 are SEHNR and FQNEAQ (reference sequence). Deletions cut 1 base from V and 3 bases from J, with 15 bases between.

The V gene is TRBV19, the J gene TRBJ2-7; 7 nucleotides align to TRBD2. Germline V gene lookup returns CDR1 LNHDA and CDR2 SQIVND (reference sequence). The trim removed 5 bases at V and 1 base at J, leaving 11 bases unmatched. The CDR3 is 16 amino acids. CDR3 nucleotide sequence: TGTGCCAGTAGTCCTCGGACTAGTTTGGCGTCCTACGAGCAGTACTTC. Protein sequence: CASSPRTSLASYEQYF. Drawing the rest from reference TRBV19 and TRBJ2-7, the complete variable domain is DGGITQSPKYLFRKEGQNVTLSCEQNLNHDAMYWYRQDPGQGLRLIYYSQIVNDFQKGDIAEGYSVSREKKESFPLTVTSAQKNPTAFYLCASSPRTSLASYEQYFGPGTRLTVT.

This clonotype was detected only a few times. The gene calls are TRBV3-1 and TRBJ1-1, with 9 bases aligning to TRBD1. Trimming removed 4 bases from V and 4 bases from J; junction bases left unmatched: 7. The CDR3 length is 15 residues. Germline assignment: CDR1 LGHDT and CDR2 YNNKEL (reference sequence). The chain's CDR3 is CASSRRDRDSTEAFF. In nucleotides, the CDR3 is TGTGCCAGCAGCCGTCGGGACAGGGACAGCACTGAAGCTTTCTTT.

CDR3 region: CASSSYSRGLNSPLHF. In nucleotides, the CDR3 is TGTGCCAGCAGTTCATATTCCAGGGGATTGAATTCACCCCTCCACTTT. V gene TRBV13 combines with J gene TRBJ1-6; a weak D match, TRBD1 (6 bases). Per germline, CDR1 PRHDT and CDR2 FYEKMQ (reference sequence). This CDR3 has 16 amino acids. The ends were cut back, 6 bases at V and 7 bases at J, with 19 bases in the middle.

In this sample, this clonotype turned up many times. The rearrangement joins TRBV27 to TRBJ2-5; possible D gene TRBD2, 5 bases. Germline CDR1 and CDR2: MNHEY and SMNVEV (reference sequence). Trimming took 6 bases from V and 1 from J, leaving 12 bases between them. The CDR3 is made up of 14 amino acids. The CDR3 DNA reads TGTGCCAGCAGCTTCAGAGCGGCCCAAGAGACCCAGTACTTC. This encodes CASSFRAAQETQYF.

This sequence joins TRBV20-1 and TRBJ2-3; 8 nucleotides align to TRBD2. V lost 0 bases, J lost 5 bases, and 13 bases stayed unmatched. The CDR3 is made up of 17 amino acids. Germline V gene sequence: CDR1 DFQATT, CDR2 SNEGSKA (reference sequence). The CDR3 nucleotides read TGCAGTGCTAGAGATCTTTGGGGCGCGGGAGGTGTAGATACGCAGTATTTT. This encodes CSARDLWGAGGVDTQYF.

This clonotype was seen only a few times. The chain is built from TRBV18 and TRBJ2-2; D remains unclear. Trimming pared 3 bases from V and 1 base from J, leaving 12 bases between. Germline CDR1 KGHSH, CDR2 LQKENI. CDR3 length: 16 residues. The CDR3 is CASSPLAPMNTGELFF. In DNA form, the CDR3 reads TGTGCCAGCTCACCTTTGGCACCCATGAACACCGGGGAGCTGTTTTTT.

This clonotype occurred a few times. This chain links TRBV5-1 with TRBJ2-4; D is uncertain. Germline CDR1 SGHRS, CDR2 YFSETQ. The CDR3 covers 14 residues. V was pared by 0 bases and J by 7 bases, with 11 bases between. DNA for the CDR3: TGCGCCAGCAGCTTGGTCCCCTCCTCCAACATTCAGTACTTC. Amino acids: CASSLVPSSNIQYF.

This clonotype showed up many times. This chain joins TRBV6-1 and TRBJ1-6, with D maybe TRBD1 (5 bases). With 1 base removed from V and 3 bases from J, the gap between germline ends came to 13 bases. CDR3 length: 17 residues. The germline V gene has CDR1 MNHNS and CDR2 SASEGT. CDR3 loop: CASSEVVGELYNSPLHF. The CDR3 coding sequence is TGTGCCAGCAGTGAAGTGGTGGGGGAACTCTATAATTCACCCCTCCACTTT.

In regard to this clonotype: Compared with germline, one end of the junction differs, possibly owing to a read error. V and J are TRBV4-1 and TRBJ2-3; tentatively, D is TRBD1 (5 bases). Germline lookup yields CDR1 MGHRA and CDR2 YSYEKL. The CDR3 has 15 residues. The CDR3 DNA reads TGCGCCAGCGGCCAGATAGGCCGACAGATAGATACGCAGTATTTT. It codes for CASGQIGRQIDTQYF.